This is a list of T cell receptor beta chains from one sample in a study of blood T cells in healthy people across ages. TCRdb fed the 5' RACE reads into MiXCR, producing one record per CDR3 protein. The sample carries 1.4 million or so distinct CDR3 sequences, under 55% recorded once. Sequenced sample: blood. All receptors derive from a woman younger than 30 in good health. CDR3s leave out the opening cysteine and the closing phenylalanine or tryptophan. Each record gives: CDR3 protein, J gene, D gene, V gene. A D gene is named only where the DNA matches it firmly.

CDR3: ASSLWVQGDYGFT
J: TRBJ1-2
D: .
V: TRBV13

CDR3: ASRRPTSVGGGGFCNQPQH
J: TRBJ1-5
D: .
V: TRBV6-8

CDR3: ASNFARTGGLDTQY
J: TRBJ2-3
D: TRBD1
V: TRBV7-9

CDR3: ASSVQGARNTEAF
J: TRBJ1-1
D: TRBD1
V: TRBV9

CDR3: ASSQVTSLGYT
J: TRBJ1-2
D: .
V: TRBV4-3

CDR3: ASSQVSRGVNIQY
J: TRBJ2-4
D: .
V: TRBV4-3

CDR3: ASSELAGVADTQY
J: TRBJ2-3
D: TRBD2
V: TRBV6-1

CDR3: ASSQPPTGRGAGELF
J: TRBJ2-2
D: .
V: TRBV4-1

CDR3: AISERPGYTEAF
J: TRBJ1-1
D: .
V: TRBV10-3

CDR3: ASSVRRRDYGYT
J: TRBJ1-2
D: .
V: TRBV28

CDR3: SASQGQPYEQY
J: TRBJ2-7
D: TRBD1
V: TRBV20-1

CDR3: ASGQTGRYQETQY
J: TRBJ2-5
D: .
V: TRBV7-3

CDR3: ASSSTGAASSGANVLT
J: TRBJ2-6
D: .
V: TRBV7-9

CDR3: ASGPGQNRDEQY
J: TRBJ2-5
D: TRBD1
V: TRBV12-5

CDR3: ASTAGGTPQH
J: TRBJ1-5
D: .
V: TRBV6-6

CDR3: ASSFRGLAGADTQY
J: TRBJ2-3
D: TRBD2
V: TRBV28

CDR3: SARAPGLAVDTQY
J: TRBJ2-3
D: TRBD2
V: TRBV20-1

CDR3: ASSFSPTGSYNEQF
J: TRBJ2-1
D: .
V: TRBV7-9

CDR3: ASSPALVYNEQY
J: .
D: .
V: TRBV28

CDR3: ASSPFRSGELF
J: TRBJ2-2
D: .
V: TRBV28

CDR3: ASRVFHEQY
J: TRBJ2-7
D: .
V: TRBV27

CDR3: ASSPRVTDTLY
J: TRBJ2-3
D: .
V: TRBV7-2

CDR3: SARTDRGYGYT
J: TRBJ1-2
D: TRBD1
V: TRBV20-1

CDR3: ASMRGYGYT
J: TRBJ1-2
D: .
V: TRBV28

CDR3: ASSEDRFSYNEQF
J: TRBJ2-1
D: .
V: TRBV6-5

CDR3: ASSQDATVYEQY
J: TRBJ2-7
D: .
V: TRBV3-1

CDR3: ASSPADSHNQPQH
J: TRBJ1-5
D: .
V: TRBV27

CDR3: ASSPGTSTETQY
J: TRBJ2-5
D: TRBD2
V: TRBV7-2

CDR3: ASRPAGFYGYT
J: TRBJ1-2
D: .
V: TRBV7-2

CDR3: ASSVVGTVPVGTEAF
J: TRBJ1-1
D: TRBD1
V: TRBV9

CDR3: ASSQDLRSSSQETQY
J: TRBJ2-5
D: .
V: TRBV4-3

CDR3: ASSVPFFPLH
J: TRBJ1-6
D: .
V: TRBV12-3/TRBV12-4

CDR3: SAGEGLAGTYNEQF
J: TRBJ2-1
D: TRBD2
V: TRBV29-1

CDR3: ASSTEGGDTEAF
J: TRBJ1-1
D: .
V: TRBV7-9

CDR3: ASSLSFTSGSYNEQF
J: TRBJ2-1
D: TRBD2
V: TRBV27

CDR3: ASSVEVQGAGNTIY
J: TRBJ1-3
D: TRBD1
V: TRBV9

CDR3: ASSRDRGDTEAF
J: TRBJ1-1
D: TRBD1
V: TRBV7-3

CDR3: ASSQDLGGWGARNEQF
J: TRBJ2-1
D: .
V: TRBV4-2

CDR3: ASSQDRMPGTEAF
J: TRBJ1-1
D: .
V: TRBV14

CDR3: ASSANRGTGYPYEQY
J: .
D: TRBD1
V: TRBV9

CDR3: SVLLASETQY
J: TRBJ2-5
D: .
V: TRBV29-1

CDR3: ASSSRDPEDGYT
J: TRBJ1-2
D: .
V: TRBV6-2/TRBV6-3

CDR3: ASSSGTSGRGPDTQY
J: TRBJ2-3
D: TRBD2
V: TRBV28

CDR3: SPLTGVTQY
J: TRBJ2-3
D: TRBD1
V: TRBV20-1

CDR3: ASSLAGSRSSEQY
J: TRBJ2-7
D: .
V: TRBV5-1

CDR3: ASSYPLSGGTAYEQY
J: TRBJ2-7
D: TRBD2
V: TRBV12-3/TRBV12-4

CDR3: ASMDGDSDAEAF
J: TRBJ1-1
D: .
V: TRBV6-5

CDR3: ASNRQGGTTDTQY
J: TRBJ2-3
D: .
V: TRBV2

CDR3: SARNNARGRGSSTDTQY
J: TRBJ2-3
D: .
V: TRBV20-1